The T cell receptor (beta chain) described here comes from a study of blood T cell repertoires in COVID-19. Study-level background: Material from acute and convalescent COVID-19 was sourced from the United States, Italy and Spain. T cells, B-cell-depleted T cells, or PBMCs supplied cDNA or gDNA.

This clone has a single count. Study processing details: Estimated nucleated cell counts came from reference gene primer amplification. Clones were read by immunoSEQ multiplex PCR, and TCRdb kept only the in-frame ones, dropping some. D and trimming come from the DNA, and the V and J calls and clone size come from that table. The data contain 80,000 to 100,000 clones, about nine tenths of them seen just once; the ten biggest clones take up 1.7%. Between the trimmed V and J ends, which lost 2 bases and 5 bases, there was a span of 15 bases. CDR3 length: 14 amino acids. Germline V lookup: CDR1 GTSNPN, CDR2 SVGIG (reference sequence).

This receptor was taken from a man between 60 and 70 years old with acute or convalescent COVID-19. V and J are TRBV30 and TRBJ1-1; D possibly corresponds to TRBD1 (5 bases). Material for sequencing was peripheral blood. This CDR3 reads CAWSFGQGGTEAFF. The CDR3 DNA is TGTGCCTGGAGTTTCGGCCAGGGAGGGACTGAAGCTTTCTTT.